Sequencing of this T cell receptor beta chain was carried out in a study of blood T cell repertoires in COVID-19. In the study overall: Sites in the United States, Italy and Spain provided acute and convalescent COVID-19 samples.

This CDR3 is built from 17 residues. The V segment lost 8 bases and the J segment 0 bases; nucleotides outside the gene matches: 10. Germline assignment: CDR1 MNHNS and CDR2 SASEGT. Per the study methods: Using reference gene primer amplification, nucleated cell counts were estimated. Only in-frame clones appear in the TCRdb table, and some are missing; sequencing was by immunoSEQ multiplex PCR. V and J calls plus clone size are reproduced from that table; the DNA served to infer D and trimming. The repertoire holds some 16,000 clones, with 82% as singletons. The source of this sequence is a man older than 75 with active or convalescent COVID-19. The chain uses TRBV6-1 and TRBJ2-1; 10 bases fit TRBD2. Sequencing was done on a sample of peripheral blood. CDR3 loop: CASGGASGGSSYNEQFF. CDR3 coding DNA: TGTGCCAGCGGTGGGGCTAGCGGGGGAAGCTCCTACAATGAGCAGTTCTTC.